This T cell receptor beta chain was found in a study of PD-L1 blockade in urothelial cancer. Study context: Blood was subjected to analysis at 3 weeks (second dose) and 6 weeks following treatment start. The median number of T cells present in blood samples was around 150,000.

Synthetic templates analogous to TCR were spiked into all PCRs individually. Here immunoSEQ multiplex PCR was the method, and the copy in TCRdb shows in-frame clones only, minus some. This sample has more than 35,000 clones; roughly four fifths occur once, and the top ten carry 13%. This sample's time point: peripheral blood 6 weeks after treatment start. The input for sequencing was PBMCs, taken around atezolizumab (anti-PD-L1) treatment. This sequence was found in a man between 60 and 75 years old with urothelial cancer.

In DNA, the CDR3 is TGTGCCAGCAACGAGCGGGGGGGAAATTACAATGAGCAGTTCTTC. Its protein is CASNERGGNYNEQFF. This sequence joins TRBV6-1 and TRBJ2-1; 10 nucleotides align to TRBD2. Germline V lookup: CDR1 MNHNS, CDR2 SASEGT. This CDR3 region has 15 residues. Trimming at V came to 7 bases and at J to 4 bases, leaving 7 bases not matched to a gene.